Shown below are 24 T cell receptor beta chains from a single sample sequenced in a study of T cell changes during pregnancy in multiple sclerosis. The protocol was immunoSEQ multiplex PCR, while the TCRdb copy is restricted to in-frame clones and leaves out a portion. The table records 39,000 or so clones, about 90% of them present only once. Material: CD8+ T cells from peripheral blood mononuclear cells, obtained after pregnancy. These TCRs come from a female donor with multiple sclerosis, enrolled in a pregnancy study.

The chain has TRBV25-1 and TRBJ1-6; possible D gene TRBD1, 6 bases. V was pared by 7 bases and J by 11 bases, with 12 bases between. The CDR3 contains 12 residues. CDR1 is MGHDK, CDR2 SYGVNS, per germline. In DNA form, the CDR3 reads TGTGCCAGCAATACAGGGTTCACACCCCTCCACTTT. The encoded protein is CASNTGFTPLHF.

The chain uses TRBV5-1 and TRBJ2-4; 12 positions agree with TRBD2. The V segment lost 6 bases and the J segment 3 bases; nucleotides outside the gene matches: 13. The CDR3 totals 18 residues. Germline-derived CDR1 and CDR2 are SGHRS and YFSETQ. DNA of the CDR3: TGCGCCAGCACGCCTAGCGGGAGGGCCATGTTAGTCAAAAACATTCAGTACTTC. Translating it yields CASTPSGRAMLVKNIQYF.

The chain employs TRBV7-9 and TRBJ2-2, with 8 bases fitting TRBD1. Germline values: CDR1 SEHNR, CDR2 FQNEAQ (reference sequence). The CDR3 loop spans 18 amino acids. Losses at the gene ends were 2 bases for V and 2 bases for J; bases not matched to a gene: 10. CDR3 in amino acids: CASSLPLDRDGNTGELFF. The CDR3 DNA sequence: TGTGCCAGCAGCTTACCATTGGACAGGGACGGAAACACCGGGGAGCTGTTTTTT.

The chain combines TRBV15 with TRBJ2-7; D perhaps matches TRBD1 (7 bases). In germline, CDR1 is LNHNV, CDR2 YYDKDF (reference sequence). The ends were cut back, 5 bases at V and 3 bases at J, with 14 bases in the middle. The CDR3 length is 14 residues. The DNA of the CDR3 is TGTGCCACCAGCCGCCCAGGGGGGAGCTACGAGCAGTACTTC. This encodes CATSRPGGSYEQYF.

This chain joins TRBV30 and TRBJ2-7, with 7 positions matching TRBD2. The CDR3 is 15 residues long. J was trimmed by 6 bases and V by 1 base; bases with no gene match: 12. The germline gives CDR1 GTSNPN, CDR2 SVGIG (reference sequence). CDR3 nucleotides: TGTGCCTGGAGTGCAGAGGGAGGGGCGGGTGCCGAGCAGTACTTC. It yields the protein CAWSAEGGAGAEQYF.

The chain joins TRBV7-3 to TRBJ2-2; 10 positions agree with TRBD1. The germline V gene has CDR1 SGHTA and CDR2 FQGTGA. The CDR3 loop spans 15 amino acids. V shed 5 bases, J shed 3 bases, and the junction held 3 bases outside the gene matches. The CDR3 sequence is CASSADRGDTGELFF. The CDR3 DNA reads as TGTGCCAGCAGCGCGGACAGGGGGGACACCGGGGAGCTGTTTTTT.

The CDR3 DNA reads as TGTGCCAGCAGCTACAAGCGGACCAGCTACAATGAGCAGTTCTTC. This gives the protein CASSYKRTSYNEQFF. The chain combines TRBV27 with TRBJ2-1; a possible D gene is TRBD2 (5 bases). This CDR3 comprises 15 residues. Per germline, CDR1 MNHEY and CDR2 SMNVEV (reference sequence). The germline V and J ends were trimmed by 6 bases and 3 bases, with 15 bases remaining between them.

The chain joins TRBV5-1 to TRBJ2-1, with TRBD2 identical over 8 bases. This CDR3 comprises 16 residues. V shed 3 bases and J 4 bases; nucleotides not matched to a gene: 9. Germline lookup yields CDR1 SGHRS and CDR2 YFSETQ. The CDR3 here is CASSSSTAGGYNEQFF. The CDR3 nucleotides read TGCGCCAGCAGCTCCTCGACTGCGGGGGGTTACAATGAGCAGTTCTTC. Complete variable domain (other parts from reference TRBV5-1 and TRBJ2-1): KAGVTQTPRYLIKTRGQQVTLSCSPISGHRSVSWYQQTPGQGLQFLFEYFSETQRNKGNFPGRFSGRQFSNSRSEMNVSTLELGDSALYLCASSSSTAGGYNEQFFGPGTRLTVL.

V gene TRBV9 combines with J gene TRBJ1-4; no clear D gene. Deletions cut 3 bases from V and 3 bases from J, with 3 bases between. The V gene's germline CDR1 is SGDLS and CDR2 YYNGEE. CDR3 size: 12 residues. The DNA of the CDR3 is TGTGCCAGCAGCGCCTCTAATGAAAAACTGTTTTTT. It encodes CASSASNEKLFF.

This chain joins TRBV30 and TRBJ1-4; a possible D gene is TRBD1 (5 bases). The CDR3 loop spans 19 amino acids. Germline-derived CDR1 and CDR2 are GTSNPN and SVGIG (reference sequence). Trimming pared 4 bases from V and 3 bases from J, leaving 27 bases between. CDR3 nucleotides: TGTGCCTGGACCCCACGCGGGAGACGGAGGGGTCAGGCTAATGAAAAACTGTTTTTT. This translates into CAWTPRGRRRGQANEKLFF.

CDR3 residues: CASSFGGNNEQFF. The CDR3 bases are TGTGCCAGCAGCTTCGGGGGAAACAATGAGCAGTTCTTC. The chain joins TRBV7-9 to TRBJ2-1; tentative D call: TRBD2 (6 bases). The CDR3 consists of 13 residues. Germline V lookup: CDR1 SEHNR, CDR2 FQNEAQ (reference sequence). Trimming left V 3 bases short and J 5 bases short, with 8 bases between.

In regard to this clone: Relative to the germline gene, one junction end is altered; a read error may explain this. The chain has TRBV7-9 and TRBJ1-1, with 9 bases that match TRBD1. This CDR3 is built from 15 residues. Germline V gene data show CDR1 as SEHNR and CDR2 as FQNEAQ (reference sequence). CDR3 sequence (DNA): TGTGCCGGCAGGGCCGGGACAGGGCCACTCGCTGAAGCTTTCTTT. As protein: CAGRAGTGPLAEAFF.

The rearrangement uses TRBV4-1 and TRBJ2-7, with a weak D call TRBD2 (6 bases). Per germline, CDR1 MGHRA and CDR2 YSYEKL. Trimming removed 3 bases from V and 4 bases from J, with 10 bases in between. The CDR3 extends over 13 amino acids. The CDR3 loop reads CASSHPGTYEQYF. In DNA form, the CDR3 reads TGCGCCAGCAGCCACCCCGGGACTTACGAGCAGTACTTC.

This CDR3 reads CASSSNGRLAVTYEQYF. The CDR3 nucleotides read TGTGCCAGCAGCTCCAATGGACGACTAGCGGTGACCTACGAGCAGTACTTC. The chain has TRBV7-8 and TRBJ2-7, with 9 bases fitting TRBD2. V gave up 4 bases and J gave up 2 bases; unmatched junction bases: 12. Germline assignment: CDR1 SGHVS and CDR2 FQNEAQ. The CDR3 contains 17 residues.

V is TRBV19 and J is TRBJ2-5; 10 nucleotides match TRBD1. V was clipped by 7 bases and J by 1 base; unmatched bases: 12. The CDR3 is made up of 17 amino acids. Germline V gene data show CDR1 as LNHDA and CDR2 as SQIVND (reference sequence). The CDR3 loop reads CASNPHPGQGIQETQYF. The CDR3 nucleotides are TGTGCCAGTAACCCCCATCCGGGACAGGGGATCCAAGAGACCCAGTACTTC.

The V call is TRBV5-4, the J call TRBJ1-1; a possible D gene is TRBD1 (5 bases). The CDR3 sequence is 11 residues long. Germline lookup yields CDR1 SGHNT and CDR2 YYREEE (reference sequence). V lost 4 bases and J lost 4, with 5 bases in between. The CDR3 nucleotides read TGTGCCAGCAGCGACAGCACTGAAGCTTTCTTT. It encodes CASSDSTEAFF.

This CDR3 reads CASSLPQTGELFF. In DNA, the CDR3 is TGTGCCAGCAGCTTGCCACAAACCGGGGAGCTGTTTTTT. The chain couples TRBV7-9 to TRBJ2-2; D gene uncertain. Trimming removed 3 bases from V and 5 bases from J, with 7 bases in between. The V gene's germline CDR1 is SEHNR and CDR2 FQNEAQ (reference sequence). The CDR3 length is 13 residues. The full variable domain, its missing parts supplied by reference TRBV7-9 and TRBJ2-2, is DTGVSQNPRHKITKRGQNVTFRCDPISEHNRLYWYRQTLGQGPEFLTYFQNEAQLEKSRLLSDRFSAERPKGSFSTLEIQRTEQGDSAMYLCASSLPQTGELFFGEGSRLTVL.

This clone was detected many times. The chain has TRBV9 and TRBJ2-1, with D tentatively TRBD1 (6 bases). The CDR3 is 14 amino acids. Germline V gene lookup returns CDR1 SGDLS and CDR2 YYNGEE. With 3 bases removed from V and 7 bases from J, the gap between germline ends came to 14 bases. CDR3 bases: TGTGCCAGCAGCGCGTGGGACAACTCAAATGAGCAGTTCTTC. Its translation: CASSAWDNSNEQFF.

J is TRBJ1-4 and V is TRBV15; D is possibly TRBD1 (5 bases). The CDR3 loop spans 14 amino acids. The germline gives CDR1 LNHNV, CDR2 YYDKDF (reference sequence). V was cut by 6 bases and J by 6 bases, with 14 bases left in between. CDR3 sequence: CATSPSGGDEKLFF. For the CDR3, the DNA is TGTGCCACCAGTCCTTCGGGGGGTGATGAAAAACTGTTTTTT.

J is TRBJ2-5 and V is TRBV27, with 8 positions matching TRBD1. Trimming removed 7 bases from V and 1 base from J; junction bases left unmatched: 5. Germline V lookup: CDR1 MNHEY, CDR2 SMNVEV (reference sequence). This CDR3 comprises 14 residues. CDR3 in amino acids: CASKQTGGQETQYF. CDR3 sequence (DNA): TGTGCCAGCAAACAAACAGGGGGCCAAGAGACCCAGTACTTC.

The chain has TRBV7-4 and TRBJ1-1; D may be TRBD1 (5 bases). Germline CDR1 and CDR2: SGHVT and SQSDAQ. The V end lost 0 bases, the J end lost 2 bases, and 13 bases lay between the germline ends. The CDR3 is 16 residues long. CDR3 coding DNA: TGTGCCAGCAGCTTAGCCCTTTCCGGGGGAAACACTGAAGCTTTCTTT. As protein: CASSLALSGGNTEAFF.

V usage is TRBV30 and J usage is TRBJ2-5, with 8 bases identical to TRBD1. Germline CDR1 reads GTSNPN; CDR2 reads SVGIG (reference sequence). The V segment lost 1 base and the J segment 6 bases; nucleotides outside the gene matches: 4. The CDR3 spans 13 residues. CDR3 DNA: TGTGCCTGGAGTGCAGGGGGCGGAAAGACCCAGTACTTC. This sequence encodes CAWSAGGGKTQYF.

This clone appeared once. The J gene is TRBJ1-1, the V gene TRBV27, with 7 bases that match TRBD1. The CDR3 runs to 15 residues. CDR1 MNHEY and CDR2 SMNVEV come from the germline V gene (reference sequence). Trimming at V came to 5 bases and at J to 1 base, leaving 7 bases not matched to a gene. The CDR3 DNA reads TGTGCCAGCAGTCCACCACAGGGGCGGAACACTGAAGCTTTCTTT. It encodes CASSPPQGRNTEAFF.

The chain uses TRBV12-2 and TRBJ2-7; the DNA was not used to check the table's D call, TRBD1. TRBV12-2 corresponds to a pseudogene. This CDR3 contains 18 residues. The CDR3 protein is CASRLALYRQGRTYEQYF. The CDR3 DNA reads as TGTGCAAGTCGCTTAGCGCTTTACAGACAGGGGCGAACCTACGAGCAGTACTTC.